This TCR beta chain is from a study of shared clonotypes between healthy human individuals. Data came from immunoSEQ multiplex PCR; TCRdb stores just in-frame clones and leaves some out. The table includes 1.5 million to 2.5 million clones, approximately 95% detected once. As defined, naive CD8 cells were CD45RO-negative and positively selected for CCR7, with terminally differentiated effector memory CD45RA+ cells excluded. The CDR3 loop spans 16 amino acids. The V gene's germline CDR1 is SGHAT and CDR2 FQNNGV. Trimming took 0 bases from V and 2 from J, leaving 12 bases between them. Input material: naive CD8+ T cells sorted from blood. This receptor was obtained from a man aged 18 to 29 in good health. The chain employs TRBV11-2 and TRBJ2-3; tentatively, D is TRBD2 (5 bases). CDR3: CASSLDLGSLTDTQYF. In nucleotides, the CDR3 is TGTGCCAGCAGCTTAGATTTGGGGAGCCTCACAGATACGCAGTATTTT.